This entry concerns a single T cell receptor beta chain. These data originate in a study of blood T cell repertoires in COVID-19. Turning to the study itself: Sites across the United States, Italy and Spain contributed samples from acute and convalescent COVID-19. PBMCs, B-cell-depleted T cells, or T cells provided the cDNA or gDNA that made up the material.

The data were produced by immunoSEQ multiplex PCR, yet TCRdb's version contains in-frame clones alone and is incomplete. The sample includes some 200,000 clones, 60% to 85% of them seen just once. The CDR3 runs 14 residues. With 5 bases clipped from V and 4 bases from J, the junction kept 5 bases outside the gene matches. Germline V gives CDR1 MDHEN, CDR2 SYDVKM. The TCR sequence derives from a woman in her 70s with acute or convalescent COVID-19. The sequenced material came from peripheral blood. The chain has TRBV28 and TRBJ2-7; TRBD2 agrees at 10 bases. The CDR3 nucleotides are TGTGCCAGCAGTCGAGCGGGAGGGCCTTACGAGCAGTACTTC. Its protein is CASSRAGGPYEQYF. The full variable domain, rest sourced from reference TRBV28 and TRBJ2-7, is DVKVTQSSRYLVKRTGEKVFLECVQDMDHENMFWYRQDPGLGLRLIYFSYDVKMKEKGDIPEGYSVSREKKERFSLILESASTNQTSMYLCASSRAGGPYEQYFGPGTRLTVT.